These 17 T cell receptor beta chains originate from one sample sequenced in a study of T-cell reconstitution after alpha-beta-depleted transplantation in children. Unique molecular identifiers were incorporated when the TCRbeta library was constructed. TCRdb ran MiXCR on the PCR reads and lists one entry per CDR3 protein. The sample has around 190,000 distinct CDR3 sequences, about 6.6% seen once; the top ten hold 5.5%. The sequencing here drew on PBMCs, taken before TCRalphabeta/CD19-depleted stem cell transplant. The receptors stem from a boy younger than 10 with acute lymphoblastic leukemia, due to receive a stem cell transplant.

The sample holds many counts of this clonotype. The CDR3 DNA follows: TGTGCCAGCAATCGACAGGGGGGTGAAGCTTTCTTT. Amino acids: CASNRQGGEAFF. The chain combines TRBV7-9 with TRBJ1-1; 9 positions match TRBD1. CDR3 length: 12 residues. The germline V gene encodes CDR1 SEHNR and CDR2 FQNEAQ (reference sequence). The trim removed 7 bases at V and 7 bases at J, leaving 4 bases unmatched.

The V gene is TRBV4-3, the J gene TRBJ2-2; possible D gene TRBD2, 6 bases. Trimming shortened V by 0 bases and J by 9 bases, and 14 bases separated the two germline ends. Germline-derived CDR1 and CDR2 are LGHNA and YSLEER. The CDR3 spans 15 residues. The CDR3 coding sequence is TGCGCCAGCAGCCAAGATCCGGGAGAGCGCCGGGAGCTGTTTTTT. Translated: CASSQDPGERRELFF.

At least ten counts were recorded for this clonotype. The chain combines TRBV28 with TRBJ2-7; TRBD1 matches at 9 bases. The J segment lost 3 bases and the V segment lost 5 bases, leaving 5 bases of the junction unmatched. This CDR3 comprises 14 residues. Germline loops: CDR1 MDHEN, CDR2 SYDVKM. The CDR3 is CASSTGTGFYEQYF. The CDR3 nucleotides are TGTGCCAGCAGTACCGGGACAGGGTTCTACGAGCAGTACTTC.

Ten or more counts support this clonotype. The J gene is TRBJ1-5, the V gene TRBV20-1, with D maybe TRBD1 (5 bases). The germline V gene encodes CDR1 DFQATT and CDR2 SNEGSKA (reference sequence). V was trimmed by 4 bases and J by 7 bases, leaving 11 bases between them. This CDR3 has 12 amino acids. The CDR3: CSAKRGGQPQHF. The CDR3 region has the DNA TGCAGTGCTAAGAGGGGAGGACAGCCCCAGCATTTT.

This chain links TRBV4-3 with TRBJ1-2, with D perhaps TRBD1 (6 bases). With 2 bases removed from V and 1 base from J, the gap between germline ends came to 14 bases. Germline V gives CDR1 LGHNA, CDR2 YSLEER. The CDR3 contains 16 residues. CDR3 coding DNA: TGCGCCAGCAGCCAAATCCCGCACAGGGATAACTATGGCTACACCTTC. This sequence encodes CASSQIPHRDNYGYTF.

The chain carries TRBV6-5 and TRBJ2-7; the D gene is possibly TRBD1 (6 bases). V was shortened by 0 bases and J by 5 bases, with 17 bases between the two germline ends. Germline V CDR1 and CDR2: MNHEY, SVGAGI. This CDR3 comprises 16 residues. The CDR3 protein is CASSYSNSGTYHEQYF. Here the CDR3 DNA reads TGTGCCAGCAGTTACTCCAATTCCGGGACATATCACGAGCAGTACTTC.

This clonotype was counted at least ten times. V is TRBV19 and J is TRBJ2-7, with TRBD2 as a possible D gene (6 bases). The CDR3 is 16 amino acids. Germline CDR1 LNHDA, CDR2 SQIVND (reference sequence). Trimming removed 6 bases at V and 5 bases at J, with 23 bases between. As DNA, the CDR3 is TGTGCCAGTAGCCCGGACGGGGGACCGCCCGTCGACGAGCAGTACTTC. It translates to CASSPDGGPPVDEQYF.

This clonotype turned up a few times. V is TRBV30 and J is TRBJ1-2; D not resolved. V was trimmed by 4 bases and J by 6 bases, leaving 3 bases between them. The CDR3 has 9 amino acids. The germline V gene has CDR1 GTSNPN and CDR2 SVGIG (reference sequence). CDR3 sequence: CAWNDGYTF. CDR3 nucleotide sequence: TGTGCCTGGAATGATGGCTACACCTTC.

This clonotype appeared many times. The chain carries TRBV24-1 and TRBJ1-1; D unresolved. In germline, CDR1 is KGHDR, CDR2 SFDVKD. The V end lost 4 bases, the J end lost 1 base, and 9 bases lay between the germline ends. This CDR3 has 14 amino acids. The DNA for the CDR3 is TGTGCCACCAGTGACGGAGGGCGGAACACTGAAGCTTTCTTT. Its protein is CATSDGGRNTEAFF.

For this clonotype: A clone one base away is much larger, so this may be a read error. This rearrangement joins TRBV28 to TRBJ1-5; D is uncertain. The CDR3 extends over 15 amino acids. The germline V gene has CDR1 MDHEN and CDR2 SYDVKM. Trimming pared 5 bases from V and 4 bases from J, leaving 15 bases between. CDR3: CASSTTVIMNQPQHF. In nucleotides, the CDR3 is TGTGCCAGCAGTACGACTGTGATCATGAATCAGCCCCAGCATTTT.

Only a few counts were recorded for this clonotype. The chain couples TRBV4-3 to TRBJ2-7; tentatively, D is TRBD1 or TRBD2 (5 bases each). Trimming took 2 bases from V and 6 from J, leaving 11 bases between them. The CDR3 length is 13 residues. Germline lookup yields CDR1 LGHNA and CDR2 YSLEER. CDR3: CASSQRPGTEQYF. The DNA of the CDR3 is TGCGCCAGCAGCCAACGCCCCGGGACCGAGCAGTACTTC.

The V call is TRBV6-1, the J call TRBJ1-1; no firm D call. The CDR3 sequence is 13 residues long. Germline V gives CDR1 MNHNS, CDR2 SASEGT. The V end was cut by 5 bases, the J end by 1 base, with 8 bases between. CDR3 region: CASSITENTEAFF. The CDR3 bases are TGTGCCAGCAGTATAACAGAGAACACTGAAGCTTTCTTT.

This clonotype was counted many times. The chain is built from TRBV29-1 and TRBJ2-5, with 8 positions matching TRBD1. This CDR3 is built from 16 residues. Looked up from germline, CDR1 is SQVTM and CDR2 is ANQGSEA. Unmatched junction bases numbered 17, after V lost 6 bases and J lost 5 bases. The DNA of the CDR3 is TGCAGCGTGTACGGACAGGGTCGTCAATGGGTGGAGACCCAGTACTTC. Amino acid sequence: CSVYGQGRQWVETQYF.

This clonotype was seen ten or more times. The chain links TRBV20-1 to TRBJ2-7; D is possibly TRBD2 (5 bases). The CDR3 loop spans 12 amino acids. CDR1 is DFQATT and CDR2 is SNEGSKA in the germline V gene (reference sequence). The CDR3 here is CNVRGSSYEQYF. The CDR3 region has the DNA TGCAATGTCCGGGGAAGCTCCTACGAGCAGTACTTC.

The sample holds a few counts of this clonotype. CDR3 residues: CASSEVPGYEQYF. The CDR3 DNA reads as TGTGCCAGCAGCGAAGTACCGGGCTACGAGCAGTACTTC. The chain links TRBV14 to TRBJ2-7; D gene unclear. The CDR3 is 13 residues long. Germline V lookup: CDR1 SGHDN, CDR2 FVKESK. Trimming shortened V by 5 bases and J by 3 bases, and 11 bases separated the two germline ends.

This clonotype was recorded at least ten times. The chain joins TRBV7-9 to TRBJ2-1; 9 positions match TRBD2. The V gene end was trimmed by 5 bases and the J gene end by 6 bases; junction bases not matched to a gene: 2. The CDR3 consists of 13 residues. Germline CDR1 reads SEHNR; CDR2 reads FQNEAQ (reference sequence). The CDR3 DNA is TGTGCCAGCAGCGCGACTAGCGGCAATGAGCAGTTCTTC. Residues: CASSATSGNEQFF. The complete variable domain, with remaining parts taken from reference TRBV7-9 and TRBJ2-1, reads DTGVSQNPRHKITKRGQNVTFRCDPISEHNRLYWYRQTLGQGPEFLTYFQNEAQLEKSRLLSDRFSAERPKGSFSTLEIQRTEQGDSAMYLCASSATSGNEQFFGPGTRLTVL.

This clonotype was seen many times. The CDR3 reads CSAGGTLGETQYF. The CDR3 bases are TGCAGTGCTGGCGGGACTCTGGGGGAGACCCAGTACTTC. This chain links TRBV20-1 with TRBJ2-5; weak D call: TRBD2 (6 bases). The germline V and J ends were trimmed by 5 bases and 5 bases, with 15 bases remaining between them. The CDR3 contains 13 residues. Germline CDR1 reads DFQATT; CDR2 reads SNEGSKA (reference sequence).